These 4 T cell receptor beta chains came from one sample sequenced in a study of T cells in women clearing cervical HPV infection. Only in-frame clones appear in the TCRdb table, and some are missing; sequencing was by immunoSEQ multiplex PCR. The specimen's table records approximately 35,000 clones. Specimen: blood buffy coat. Receptors originate from a woman aged 18 to 75 with a cervical HPV16 infection that either progressed to CIN3+ or cleared (not recorded which).

As for this clone: The read ends 3 residues before the CDR3 terminus; that terminus is restored from the germline J gene. The gene calls are TRBV5-6 and TRBJ1-1, with 9 nucleotides matching TRBD1. The germline CDR1 and CDR2 sequences are SGHDT and YYEEEE. This CDR3 is built from 14 residues. The CDR3 sequence is CASSLPGQGAEAFF. The CDR3 DNA, read in part, is TGTGCCAGCAGCTTACCGGGACAGGGAGCAGAA.

On this clone: The sequenced fragment ends 3 residues before the CDR3 boundary, so the rest is inferred from the germline J gene. V is TRBV2 and J is TRBJ2-3, with 10 nucleotides matching TRBD1. The CDR3 consists of 14 residues. J lost 5 bases, V lost 6 bases, and 5 bases had no gene match. The germline gives CDR1 SNHLY, CDR2 FYNNEI. CDR3 region: CASRRTGGIDTQYF. The CDR3 bases that were read are TGTGCCAGCAGACGGACAGGGGGAATAGATACG.

For this clone: The DNA ends 3 residues before the CDR3 does, and the rest of the CDR3 is filled in from the germline J gene. V usage is TRBV2 and J usage is TRBJ2-1, with D uncertain. Trimming took 9 bases from V and 3 from J, leaving 9 bases between them. The CDR3 is 12 residues long. Germline-derived CDR1 and CDR2 are SNHLY and FYNNEI. The CDR3 spells CARQTVYNEQFF. Partial CDR3 DNA: TGTGCCAGACAGACGGTCTACAATGAG.

On this clone: The read terminates 3 residues before the CDR3 end, so the remaining end is supplied by the germline J gene. The V call is TRBV6-4, the J call TRBJ2-3; TRBD2 aligns across 7 bases. The junction had 9 bases not matched to a gene; V was cut back by 3 bases and J by 6 bases. The germline CDR1 and CDR2 sequences are MRHNA and SNTAGT. The CDR3 runs 15 residues. The covered CDR3 bases are TGTGCCAGCAGTGAAGAAGGCGGGAGTTTTGATACG. Translation: CASSEEGGSFDT. The entire CDR3 protein is CASSEEGGSFDTQYF.